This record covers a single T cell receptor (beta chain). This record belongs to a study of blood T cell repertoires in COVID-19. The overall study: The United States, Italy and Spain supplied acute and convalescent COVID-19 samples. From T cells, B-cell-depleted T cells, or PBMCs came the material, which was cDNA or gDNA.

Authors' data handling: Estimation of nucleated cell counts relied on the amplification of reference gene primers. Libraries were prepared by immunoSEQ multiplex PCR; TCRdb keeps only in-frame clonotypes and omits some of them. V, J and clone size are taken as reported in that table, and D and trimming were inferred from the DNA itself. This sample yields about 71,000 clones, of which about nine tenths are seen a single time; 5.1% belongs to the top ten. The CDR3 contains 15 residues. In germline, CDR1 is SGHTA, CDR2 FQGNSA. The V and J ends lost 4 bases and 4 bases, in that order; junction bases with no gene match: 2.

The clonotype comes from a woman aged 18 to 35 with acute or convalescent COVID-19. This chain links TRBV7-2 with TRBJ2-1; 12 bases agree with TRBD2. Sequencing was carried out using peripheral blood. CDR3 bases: TGTGCCAGCAGCTCGACTAGCGGGAGTTACAATGAGCAGTTCTTC. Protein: CASSSTSGSYNEQFF.